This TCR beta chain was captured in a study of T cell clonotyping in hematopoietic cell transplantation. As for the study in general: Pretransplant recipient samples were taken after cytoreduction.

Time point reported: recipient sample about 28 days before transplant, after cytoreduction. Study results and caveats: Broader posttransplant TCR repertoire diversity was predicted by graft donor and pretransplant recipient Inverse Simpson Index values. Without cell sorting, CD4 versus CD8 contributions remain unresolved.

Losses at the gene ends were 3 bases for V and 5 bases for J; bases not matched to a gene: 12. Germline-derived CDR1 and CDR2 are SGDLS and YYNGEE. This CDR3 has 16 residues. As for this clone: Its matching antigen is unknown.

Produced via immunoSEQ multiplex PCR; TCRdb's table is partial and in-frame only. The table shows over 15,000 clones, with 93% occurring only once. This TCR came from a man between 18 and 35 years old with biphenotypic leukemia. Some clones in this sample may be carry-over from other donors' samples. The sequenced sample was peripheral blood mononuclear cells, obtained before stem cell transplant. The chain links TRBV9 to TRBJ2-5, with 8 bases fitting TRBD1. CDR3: CASSGITGGSRETQYF. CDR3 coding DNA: TGTGCCAGCAGCGGAATAACAGGGGGTAGTCGGGAGACCCAGTACTTC.